One and the same sample provided the 20 T cell receptor beta chains below, sequenced in a study of shared clonotypes between healthy human individuals. TCRdb's copy holds only in-frame clones and misses some; the assay was immunoSEQ multiplex PCR. The table includes approximately 1.5 million clones, approximately 98% detected once. Sequencing was carried out using naive CD4+ T cells sorted from blood. Subset reported: CD45RA+ positively selected. These receptors were taken from a man aged 25 to 45 in good health.

This clone was seen once. The V call is TRBV2, the J call TRBJ2-1; 11 nucleotides line up with TRBD2. Germline CDR1 and CDR2: SNHLY and FYNNEI. V shed 8 bases, J shed 2 bases, and the junction held 2 bases outside the gene matches. The CDR3 covers 14 residues. The CDR3 region has the DNA TGTGCCAGCGGGACTAGCGGAACCTACAATGAGCAGTTCTTC. Translated: CASGTSGTYNEQFF. Together with reference TRBV2 and TRBJ2-1, the CDR3 gives the full variable domain: EPEVTQTPSHQVTQMGQEVILRCVPISNHLYFYWYRQILGQKVEFLVSFYNNEISEKSEIFDDQFSVERPDGSNFTLKIRSTKLEDSAMYFCASGTSGTYNEQFFGPGTRLTVL.

The chain has TRBV2 and TRBJ2-5, with TRBD1 matching 8 bases. J was trimmed by 5 bases and V by 10 bases; bases with no gene match: 12. CDR3 length: 14 residues. CDR1 and CDR2 from the germline V gene are SNHLY and FYNNEI. The CDR3 nucleotides read TGTGCCAACGTGATTGACAGGGGATCGGAGACCCAGTACTTC. Protein: CANVIDRGSETQYF. The full variable domain, rest sourced from reference TRBV2 and TRBJ2-5, is EPEVTQTPSHQVTQMGQEVILRCVPISNHLYFYWYRQILGQKVEFLVSFYNNEISEKSEIFDDQFSVERPDGSNFTLKIRSTKLEDSAMYFCANVIDRGSETQYFGPGTRLLVL.

V and J are TRBV2 and TRBJ2-7, with TRBD2 as a possible D gene (5 bases). Germline V gene lookup returns CDR1 SNHLY and CDR2 FYNNEI. This CDR3 region has 14 residues. Trimming pared 7 bases from V and 0 bases from J, leaving 13 bases between. The CDR3 DNA reads TGTGCCAGCATTCGGTCGGGGAGCTCCTACGAGCAGTACTTC. As protein: CASIRSGSSYEQYF.

V gene TRBV19 combines with J gene TRBJ1-4; 7 bases align to TRBD1. The V segment lost 6 bases and the J segment 5 bases; nucleotides outside the gene matches: 9. The length of the CDR3 is 15 residues. The germline V gene encodes CDR1 LNHDA and CDR2 SQIVND (reference sequence). The CDR3 nucleotides are TGTGCCAGTAGAACGGGACAGATCCTAAATGAAAAACTGTTTTTT. Protein product: CASRTGQILNEKLFF.

The V call is TRBV4-3, the J call TRBJ2-6, with a weak D call TRBD1 (5 bases). Trimming pared 1 base from V and 4 bases from J, leaving 14 bases between. From germline, CDR1 is LGHNA and CDR2 YSLEER. CDR3 length: 17 amino acids. CDR3 bases: TGCGCCAGCAGCCAAGTGGTCAGGGCTTCGGGGGCCAACGTCCTGACTTTC. It yields the protein CASSQVVRASGANVLTF.

The rearrangement uses TRBV5-1 and TRBJ2-1; either TRBD1 or TRBD2 may supply D (5 bases each). Germline V gives CDR1 SGHRS, CDR2 YFSETQ. V lost 3 bases and J 8 bases, leaving 15 bases between the germline ends. CDR3 size: 14 residues. In nucleotides, the CDR3 is TGCGCCAGCAGCTCACGGACACCGCGGGATGAGCAGTTCTTC. It yields the protein CASSSRTPRDEQFF.

Points on this clone: At one end the junction does not follow the germline gene, possibly because of a read error. The rearrangement uses TRBV5-6 and TRBJ2-1, with D maybe TRBD1 (5 bases). There are 12 residues in the CDR3. The V gene's germline CDR1 is SGHDT and CDR2 YYEEEE. CDR3 in DNA: TGTGCCAGCAGCTCGACAGCACCTTGGAGTCTCTTC. This translates into CASSSTAPWSLF.

CDR3 sequence (DNA): TGTGCCAGCAGCCCCCGGACTAGCGGGAGATGCGTTCTGGACACCGGGGAGCTGTTTTTT. It specifies CASSPRTSGRCVLDTGELFF. V is TRBV5-5 and J is TRBJ2-2; the match to TRBD2 covers 13 bases. The CDR3 has 20 amino acids. In germline, CDR1 is SGHKS, CDR2 YYEKEE (reference sequence). The trim removed 4 bases at V and 3 bases at J, leaving 15 bases unmatched. The full variable domain, its missing parts supplied by reference TRBV5-5 and TRBJ2-2, is DAGVTQSPTHLIKTRGQQVTLRCSPISGHKSVSWYQQVLGQGPQFIFQYYEKEERGRGNFPDRFSARQFPNYSSELNVNALLLGDSALYLCASSPRTSGRCVLDTGELFFGEGSRLTVL.

The chain carries TRBV2 and TRBJ1-2; D may be TRBD1 (6 bases). This CDR3 is 12 amino acids long. The germline V and J ends were trimmed by 7 bases and 3 bases, with 9 bases remaining between them. Per the germline V gene, CDR1 is SNHLY and CDR2 is FYNNEI. CDR3 protein: CASKGGDYGYTF. The CDR3 nucleotides read TGTGCCAGCAAGGGGGGGGACTATGGCTACACCTTC.

J is TRBJ2-7 and V is TRBV5-1; D perhaps matches TRBD1 (5 bases). Trimming pared 0 bases from V and 3 bases from J, leaving 13 bases between. Germline V gives CDR1 SGHRS, CDR2 YFSETQ. This CDR3 contains 15 residues. The CDR3 sequence: CASSLAAGMFYEQYF. The CDR3 bases are TGCGCCAGCAGCTTGGCGGCAGGGATGTTCTACGAGCAGTACTTC.

The rearrangement links TRBV6-5 to TRBJ2-7; 8 positions agree with TRBD2. Unmatched junction bases numbered 4, after V lost 6 bases and J lost 9 bases. The CDR3 length is 11 residues. Germline values: CDR1 MNHEY, CDR2 SVGAGI. The CDR3: CASSSGTRQYF. CDR3 sequence (DNA): TGTGCCAGCAGCTCCGGGACTAGGCAGTACTTC.

V gene TRBV4-1 combines with J gene TRBJ2-3; TRBD2 matches at 13 bases. Germline V gene sequence: CDR1 MGHRA, CDR2 YSYEKL. The V and J ends lost 3 bases and 0 bases, in that order; junction bases with no gene match: 9. This CDR3 region has 19 residues. The chain's CDR3 is CASSQRYTSGRASTDTQYF. DNA for the CDR3: TGCGCCAGCAGCCAGAGGTATACTAGCGGGAGGGCTAGCACAGATACGCAGTATTTT.

The genes are TRBV4-3 and TRBJ2-1, with D perhaps matching TRBD1 (5 bases). The CDR3 has 13 residues. CDR1 and CDR2 (germline): LGHNA, YSLEER. V was cut by 1 base and J by 7 bases, with 8 bases left in between. CDR3 residues: CASSQVRTNEQFF. The CDR3 bases are TGCGCCAGCAGCCAAGTTAGGACAAATGAGCAGTTCTTC.

The chain carries TRBV27 and TRBJ1-3, with no clear D. The CDR3 sequence is 13 residues long. Germline values: CDR1 MNHEY, CDR2 SMNVEV (reference sequence). Trimming took 6 bases from V and 3 from J, leaving 9 bases between them. Here the CDR3 reads CASRRASGNTIYF. DNA of the CDR3: TGTGCCAGCAGGAGGGCGAGTGGAAACACCATATATTTT.

V is TRBV4-3 and J is TRBJ2-2; D might be TRBD1 (6 bases). The V gene's germline CDR1 is LGHNA and CDR2 YSLEER. The V and J ends lost 4 bases and 4 bases respectively, with 10 bases between them. There are 14 residues in the CDR3. This CDR3 is CASSRGQPTGELFF. The CDR3 nucleotides are TGCGCCAGCAGCCGCGGACAGCCCACCGGGGAGCTGTTTTTT.

V gene TRBV6-1 combines with J gene TRBJ2-3; 11 nucleotides align to TRBD2. This CDR3 spans 15 amino acids. Per germline, CDR1 MNHNS and CDR2 SASEGT. V lost 5 bases, J lost 5 bases, and 6 bases stayed unmatched. CDR3 protein: CASSKLAGAVDTQYF. The CDR3 DNA is TGTGCCAGCAGTAAACTAGCGGGAGCGGTAGATACGCAGTATTTT.

The rearrangement uses TRBV5-1 and TRBJ1-3; 7 nucleotides agree with TRBD1. CDR1 is SGHRS and CDR2 is YFSETQ in the germline V gene. This CDR3 region has 16 residues. The junction had 4 bases not matched to a gene; V was cut back by 1 base and J by 0 bases. The CDR3 loop reads CASSLWGTDSGNTIYF. CDR3 coding DNA: TGCGCCAGCAGCTTGTGGGGGACAGACTCTGGAAACACCATATATTTT.

The V gene is TRBV18, the J gene TRBJ1-4; no clear D gene. CDR3 length: 14 amino acids. Germline V lookup: CDR1 KGHSH, CDR2 LQKENI. V lost 5 bases and J lost 4, with 11 bases in between. In DNA, the CDR3 is TGTGCCAGCTCATCAGGACGGGTTAATGAAAAACTGTTTTTT. Translated, it gives CASSSGRVNEKLFF.

The rearrangement joins TRBV7-6 to TRBJ2-7; 8 positions agree with TRBD1. CDR1 is SGHVS and CDR2 is FNYEAQ in the germline V gene. This CDR3 has 15 amino acids. V lost 5 bases to trimming and J lost 2 bases; unmatched junction nucleotides: 8. DNA of the CDR3: TGTGCCAGCAGCCGGGTGACAGGGGTACCCTACGAGCAGTACTTC. Translating it yields CASSRVTGVPYEQYF.

This chain uses TRBV9 with TRBJ2-1; possibly TRBD1 for D (6 bases). Germline lookup yields CDR1 SGDLS and CDR2 YYNGEE. V was cut by 2 bases and J by 8 bases, with 23 bases left in between. This CDR3 is 17 amino acids long. CDR3 DNA sequence: TGTGCCAGCAGCGTTCGAGCCGGGACATTCGCCTTTGATGAGCAGTTCTTC. Its protein is CASSVRAGTFAFDEQFF.